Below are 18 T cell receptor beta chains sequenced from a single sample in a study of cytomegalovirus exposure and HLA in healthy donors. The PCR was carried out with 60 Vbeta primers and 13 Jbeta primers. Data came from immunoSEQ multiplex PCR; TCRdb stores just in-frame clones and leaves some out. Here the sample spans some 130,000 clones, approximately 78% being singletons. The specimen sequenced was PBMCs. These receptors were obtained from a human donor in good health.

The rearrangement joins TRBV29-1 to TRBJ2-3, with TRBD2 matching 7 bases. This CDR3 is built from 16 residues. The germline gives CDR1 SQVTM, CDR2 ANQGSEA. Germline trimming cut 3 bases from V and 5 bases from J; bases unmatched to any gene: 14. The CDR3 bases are TGCAGCGTTGAGAGGAGCGGGACTCCCGGAGTAGATACGCAGTATTTT. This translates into CSVERSGTPGVDTQYF.

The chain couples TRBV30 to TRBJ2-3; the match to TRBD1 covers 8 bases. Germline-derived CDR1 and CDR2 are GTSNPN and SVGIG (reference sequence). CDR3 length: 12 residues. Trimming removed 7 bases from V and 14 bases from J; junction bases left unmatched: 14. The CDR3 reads CASPFKGQGPYF. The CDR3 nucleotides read TGTGCCTCTCCTTTCAAAGGACAGGGACCGTATTTT.

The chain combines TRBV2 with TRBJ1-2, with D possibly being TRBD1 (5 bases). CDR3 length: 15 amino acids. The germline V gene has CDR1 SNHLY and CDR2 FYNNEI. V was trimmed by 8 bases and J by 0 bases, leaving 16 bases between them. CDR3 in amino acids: CASLSPRAPNYGYTF. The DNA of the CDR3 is TGTGCCAGCTTAAGCCCCAGGGCTCCTAACTATGGCTACACCTTC.

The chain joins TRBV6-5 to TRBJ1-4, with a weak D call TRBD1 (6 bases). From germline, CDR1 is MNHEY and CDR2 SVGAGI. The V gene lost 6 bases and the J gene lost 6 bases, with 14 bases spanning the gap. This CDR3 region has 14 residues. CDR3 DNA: TGTGCCAGCAGGCCGACAGGCCCTTATGAAAAACTGTTTTTT. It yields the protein CASRPTGPYEKLFF.

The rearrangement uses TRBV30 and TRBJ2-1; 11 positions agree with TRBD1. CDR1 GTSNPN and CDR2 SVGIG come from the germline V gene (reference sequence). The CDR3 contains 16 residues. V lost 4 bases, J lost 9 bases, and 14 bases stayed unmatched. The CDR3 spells CAWNPLWDRGSGEQFF. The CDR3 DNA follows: TGTGCCTGGAACCCGCTATGGGACAGGGGGTCGGGTGAGCAGTTCTTC. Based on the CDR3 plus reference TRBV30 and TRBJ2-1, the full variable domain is SQTIHQWPATLVQPVGSPLSLECTVEGTSNPNLYWYRQAAGRGLQLLFYSVGIGQISSEVPQNLSASRPQDRQFILSSKKLLLSDSGFYLCAWNPLWDRGSGEQFFGPGTRLTVL.

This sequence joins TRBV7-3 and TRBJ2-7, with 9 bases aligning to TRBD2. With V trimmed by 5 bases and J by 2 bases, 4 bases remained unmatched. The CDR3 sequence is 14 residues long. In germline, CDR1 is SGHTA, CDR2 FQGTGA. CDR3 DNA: TGTGCCAGCAGCCCAGCGGGGGGACCCTACGAGCAGTACTTC. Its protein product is CASSPAGGPYEQYF.

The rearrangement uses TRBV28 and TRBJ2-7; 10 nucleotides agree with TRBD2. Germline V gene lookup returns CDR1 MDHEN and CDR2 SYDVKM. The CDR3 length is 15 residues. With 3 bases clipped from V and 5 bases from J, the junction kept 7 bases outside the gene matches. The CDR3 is CASSLAAGGLDEQYF. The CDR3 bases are TGTGCCAGCAGTTTGGCAGCGGGAGGGCTGGACGAGCAGTACTTC.

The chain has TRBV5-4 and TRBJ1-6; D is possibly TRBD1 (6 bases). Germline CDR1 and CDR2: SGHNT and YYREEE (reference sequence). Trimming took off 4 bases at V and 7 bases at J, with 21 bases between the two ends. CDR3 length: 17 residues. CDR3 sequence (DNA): TGTGCCAGCAGCCCTCAAACAGGGAAGGATAGAAATTCACCCCTCCACTTT. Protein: CASSPQTGKDRNSPLHF.

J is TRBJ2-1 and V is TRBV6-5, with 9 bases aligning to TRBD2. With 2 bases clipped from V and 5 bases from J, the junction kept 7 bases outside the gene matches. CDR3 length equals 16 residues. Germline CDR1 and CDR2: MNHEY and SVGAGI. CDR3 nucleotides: TGTGCCAGCAGTTACGGGGGGACTAGCAGACACAATGAGCAGTTCTTC. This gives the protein CASSYGGTSRHNEQFF.

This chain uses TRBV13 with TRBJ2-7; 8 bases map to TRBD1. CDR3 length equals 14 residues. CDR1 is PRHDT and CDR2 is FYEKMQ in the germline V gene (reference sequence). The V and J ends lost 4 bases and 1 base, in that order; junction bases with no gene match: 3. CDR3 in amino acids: CASSSGTGSYEQYF. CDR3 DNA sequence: TGTGCCAGCAGCTCCGGGACAGGATCCTACGAGCAGTACTTC. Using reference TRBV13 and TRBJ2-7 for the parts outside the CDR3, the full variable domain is AAGVIQSPRHLIKEKRETATLKCYPIPRHDTVYWYQQGPGQDPQFLISFYEKMQSDKGSIPDRFSAQQFSDYHSELNMSSLELGDSALYFCASSSGTGSYEQYFGPGTRLTVT.

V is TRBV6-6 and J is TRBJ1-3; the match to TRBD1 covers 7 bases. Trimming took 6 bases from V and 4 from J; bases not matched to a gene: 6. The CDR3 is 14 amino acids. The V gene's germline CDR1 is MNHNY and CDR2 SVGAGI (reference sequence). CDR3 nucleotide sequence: TGTGCCAGCAGCACGACAGGGACGGGAAACACCATATATTTT. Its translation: CASSTTGTGNTIYF.

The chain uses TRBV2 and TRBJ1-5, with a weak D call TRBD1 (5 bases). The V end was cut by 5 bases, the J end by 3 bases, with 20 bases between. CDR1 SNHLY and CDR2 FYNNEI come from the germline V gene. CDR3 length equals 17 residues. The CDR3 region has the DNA TGTGCCAGCAGTACGGGGTTGGGGGAGGGGTACAATCAGCCCCAGCATTTT. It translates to CASSTGLGEGYNQPQHF. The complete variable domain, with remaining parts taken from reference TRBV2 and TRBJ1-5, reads EPEVTQTPSHQVTQMGQEVILRCVPISNHLYFYWYRQILGQKVEFLVSFYNNEISEKSEIFDDQFSVERPDGSNFTLKIRSTKLEDSAMYFCASSTGLGEGYNQPQHFGDGTRLSIL.

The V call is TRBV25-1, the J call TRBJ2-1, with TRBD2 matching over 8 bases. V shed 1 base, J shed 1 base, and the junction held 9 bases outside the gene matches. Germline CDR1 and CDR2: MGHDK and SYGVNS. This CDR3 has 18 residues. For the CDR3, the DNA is TGTGCCAGCAGTGAATCCCGGGGGGGGAAAGGGTCCTACAATGAGCAGTTCTTC. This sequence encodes CASSESRGGKGSYNEQFF. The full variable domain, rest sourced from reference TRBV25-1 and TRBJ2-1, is EADIYQTPRYLVIGTGKKITLECSQTMGHDKMYWYQQDPGMELHLIHYSYGVNSTEKGDLSSESTVSRIRTEHFPLTLESARPSHTSQYLCASSESRGGKGSYNEQFFGPGTRLTVL.

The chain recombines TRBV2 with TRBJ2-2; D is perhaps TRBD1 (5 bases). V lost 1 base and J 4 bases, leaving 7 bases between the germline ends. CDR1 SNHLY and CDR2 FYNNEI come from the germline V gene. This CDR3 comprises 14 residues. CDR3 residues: CASSEVRATGELFF. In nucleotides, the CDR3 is TGTGCCAGCAGTGAAGTCAGGGCCACCGGGGAGCTGTTTTTT.

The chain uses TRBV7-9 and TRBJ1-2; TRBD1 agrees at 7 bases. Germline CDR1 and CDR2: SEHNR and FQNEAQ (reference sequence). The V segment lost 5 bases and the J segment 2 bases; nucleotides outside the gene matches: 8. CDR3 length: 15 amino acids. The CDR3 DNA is TGTGCCAGCAGCCAACTACCGGGACAGAACTATGGCTACACCTTC. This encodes CASSQLPGQNYGYTF.

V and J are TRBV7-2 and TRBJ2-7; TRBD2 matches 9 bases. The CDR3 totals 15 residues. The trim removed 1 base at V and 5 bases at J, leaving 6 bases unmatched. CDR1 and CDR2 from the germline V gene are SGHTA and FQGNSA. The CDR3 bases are TGTGCCAGCAGCTTAGTTGGGACTAGCTTAAACGAGCAGTACTTC. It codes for CASSLVGTSLNEQYF.

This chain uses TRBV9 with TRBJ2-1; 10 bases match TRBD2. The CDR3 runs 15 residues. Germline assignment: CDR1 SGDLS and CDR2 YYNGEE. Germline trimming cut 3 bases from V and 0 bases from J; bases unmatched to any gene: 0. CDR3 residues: CASSASGSSYNEQFF. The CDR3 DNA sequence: TGTGCCAGCAGCGCTAGCGGGAGCTCCTACAATGAGCAGTTCTTC.

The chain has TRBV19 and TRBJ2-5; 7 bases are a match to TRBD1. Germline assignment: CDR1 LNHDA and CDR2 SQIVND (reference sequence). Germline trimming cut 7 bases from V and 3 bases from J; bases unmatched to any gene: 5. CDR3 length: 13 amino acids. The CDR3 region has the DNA TGTGCCAGTAACACTGGACAGGAAGAGACCCAGTACTTC. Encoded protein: CASNTGQEETQYF.